The 21 T cell receptor beta chains below were found in one sample sequenced in a study of CD8+ T cells in alopecia areata. RNA extraction and reverse transcription yielded cDNA as sequencing template. Clones were read by immunoSEQ multiplex PCR, and TCRdb kept only the in-frame ones, dropping some. The table records some 120,000 clones, roughly 54% of them present only once. The sequenced sample was CD4+ T cells sorted from blood, obtained at week 0. Every receptor here comes from a human donor with alopecia areata.

This chain joins TRBV6-4 and TRBJ1-5; perhaps TRBD1 as D (5 bases). Germline V gives CDR1 MRHNA, CDR2 SNTAGT. The V end lost 2 bases, the J end lost 5 bases, and 13 bases lay between the germline ends. The CDR3 consists of 15 residues. CDR3: CASSDRVGADQPQHF. The CDR3 coding sequence is TGTGCCAGCAGTGACAGAGTAGGGGCGGATCAGCCCCAGCATTTT.

The rearrangement links TRBV6-5 to TRBJ2-3; maybe TRBD2 (7 bases). This CDR3 contains 13 residues. The germline V gene encodes CDR1 MNHEY and CDR2 SVGAGI. V lost 6 bases to trimming and J lost 4 bases, with 11 bases between them. The DNA for the CDR3 is TGTGCCAGCAGCGGGGGGCAGCCAGATACGCAGTATTTT. This sequence encodes CASSGGQPDTQYF.

In its sample, this clone was seen a few times. The genes are TRBV5-6 and TRBJ1-3; 10 bases fit TRBD1. From germline, CDR1 is SGHDT and CDR2 YYEEEE. J gave up 0 bases and V 0 bases, and 0 bases lay outside the gene matches. The CDR3 is 16 residues long. The CDR3 nucleotides are TGTGCCAGCAGCTTGGGGACAGGGGGCTCTGGAAACACCATATATTTT. Encoded protein: CASSLGTGGSGNTIYF.

CDR3 bases: TGTGCCAGCAGCTTGGTCACCAGAGAGACCCAGTACTTC. Translating it yields CASSLVTRETQYF. The chain carries TRBV5-4 and TRBJ2-5; unclear D gene. The ends were cut back, 0 bases at V and 4 bases at J, with 7 bases in the middle. Germline V lookup: CDR1 SGHNT, CDR2 YYREEE (reference sequence). This CDR3 has 13 residues.

The V call is TRBV29-1, the J call TRBJ2-2, with D possibly TRBD2 on 6 matching bases. CDR1 and CDR2 from the germline V gene are SQVTM and ANQGSEA. Between the trimmed V and J ends, which lost 7 bases and 5 bases, there was a span of 14 bases. The CDR3 covers 13 residues. CDR3 sequence: CSAAAGPTGELFF. DNA of the CDR3: TGCAGCGCCGCAGCGGGCCCAACCGGGGAGCTGTTTTTT.

V and J are TRBV5-1 and TRBJ1-6, with TRBD1 matching 8 bases. The CDR3 is 15 residues long. Germline CDR1 is SGHRS and CDR2 is YFSETQ. Germline trimming cut 0 bases from V and 6 bases from J; bases unmatched to any gene: 2. CDR3 protein: CASSLGDRFNSPLHF. The CDR3 coding sequence is TGCGCCAGCAGCTTGGGGGACAGGTTTAATTCACCCCTCCACTTT.

The table lists this clone with a few counts. This chain links TRBV4-1 with TRBJ2-3, with no clear D. Germline CDR1 MGHRA, CDR2 YSYEKL. Trimming cost V 1 base and J 4 bases, with 12 bases left between them. There are 15 residues in the CDR3. The CDR3 bases are TGCGCCAGCAGCCAAGTGGGTAGCCCCTCAGATACGCAGTATTTT. It is translated as CASSQVGSPSDTQYF.

This clone was counted a few times. This chain links TRBV4-3 with TRBJ2-7, with 9 nucleotides matching TRBD2. CDR3 length equals 13 residues. Germline CDR1 and CDR2: LGHNA and YSLEER. V shed 4 bases and J 6 bases; nucleotides not matched to a gene: 4. The CDR3 sequence is CASSRGGVLEQYF. In DNA form, the CDR3 reads TGCGCCAGCAGCCGCGGGGGGGTACTCGAGCAGTACTTC.

This clone was seen more than once but under ten times. The chain couples TRBV4-1 to TRBJ2-5, with a weak D call TRBD1 (5 bases). Trimming shortened V by 1 base and J by 2 bases, and 11 bases separated the two germline ends. CDR3 length: 15 residues. Germline-derived CDR1 and CDR2 are MGHRA and YSYEKL. The CDR3 loop is CASSQVGHLQETQYF. The CDR3 coding sequence is TGCGCCAGCAGCCAAGTCGGACACTTACAAGAGACCCAGTACTTC.

This chain joins TRBV6-6 and TRBJ1-4; maybe TRBD1 (5 bases). Germline V gene sequence: CDR1 MNHNY, CDR2 SVGAGI (reference sequence). This CDR3 comprises 16 residues. V gave up 0 bases and J gave up 6 bases, with 14 bases separating them. The DNA for the CDR3 is TGTGCCAGCAGTTACTCGAGATGGGGGGGGGATGAAAAACTGTTTTTT. It specifies CASSYSRWGGDEKLFF.

J is TRBJ2-3 and V is TRBV5-1, with 8 bases fitting TRBD2. The CDR3 is made up of 16 amino acids. CDR1 SGHRS and CDR2 YFSETQ come from the germline V gene. The V gene end was trimmed by 3 bases and the J gene end by 2 bases; junction bases not matched to a gene: 8. The CDR3 DNA is TGCGCCAGCAGCTCAGGACTAGCCGAATTCACAGATACGCAGTATTTT. Protein sequence: CASSSGLAEFTDTQYF.

This chain uses TRBV4-1 with TRBJ2-1; 8 nucleotides match TRBD1. J was trimmed by 10 bases and V by 5 bases; bases with no gene match: 13. The CDR3 covers 15 residues. From germline, CDR1 is MGHRA and CDR2 YSYEKL. CDR3 loop: CASSKAGGVSGEQFF. CDR3 bases: TGCGCCAGCAGCAAAGCAGGGGGCGTAAGTGGAGAGCAGTTCTTC.

The chain employs TRBV5-1 and TRBJ2-1, with TRBD2 matching 11 bases. The CDR3 contains 16 residues. Losses at the gene ends were 0 bases for V and 4 bases for J; bases not matched to a gene: 3. Per germline, CDR1 SGHRS and CDR2 YFSETQ. This CDR3 reads CASSLEASGRYNEQFF. DNA for the CDR3: TGCGCCAGCAGCTTGGAGGCTAGCGGGAGGTACAATGAGCAGTTCTTC.

In this sample, this clone turned up a few times. This sequence joins TRBV7-2 and TRBJ2-7; D is ambiguous. V was trimmed by 5 bases and J by 2 bases, leaving 16 bases between them. The CDR3 is 15 residues long. Germline CDR1 is SGHTA and CDR2 is FQGNSA. DNA of the CDR3: TGTGCCAGCAGCCGACGCGGTCAGGCGACCTACGAGCAGTACTTC. This translates into CASSRRGQATYEQYF.

This clone was found once. The V gene is TRBV7-2, the J gene TRBJ1-1; no reliable D call. Germline CDR1 reads SGHTA; CDR2 reads FQGNSA. V lost 8 bases to trimming and J lost 2 bases, with 12 bases between them. The length of the CDR3 is 13 residues. The CDR3 loop reads CASGSQPNTEAFF. The CDR3 DNA sequence: TGTGCCAGCGGCTCACAACCAAACACTGAAGCTTTCTTT. The whole variable domain, remainder taken from reference TRBV7-2 and TRBJ1-1, is GAGVSQSPSNKVTEKGKDVELRCDPISGHTALYWYRQSLGQGLEFLIYFQGNSAPDKSGLPSDRFSAERTGGSVSTLTIQRTQQEDSAVYLCASGSQPNTEAFFGQGTRLTVV.

V usage is TRBV5-1 and J usage is TRBJ1-1, with unresolved D. Germline-derived CDR1 and CDR2 are SGHRS and YFSETQ. The CDR3 consists of 13 residues. V shed 4 bases and J shed 11 bases, with 18 bases lying between them. This CDR3 reads CASSLPDGRWAFF. The CDR3 coding sequence is TGCGCCAGCAGCCTCCCCGATGGGCGGTGGGCTTTCTTT. The whole variable domain, remainder taken from reference TRBV5-1 and TRBJ1-1, is KAGVTQTPRYLIKTRGQQVTLSCSPISGHRSVSWYQQTPGQGLQFLFEYFSETQRNKGNFPGRFSGRQFSNSRSEMNVSTLELGDSALYLCASSLPDGRWAFFGQGTRLTVV.

The J gene is TRBJ2-3, the V gene TRBV5-4; the match to TRBD2 covers 10 bases. Per the germline V gene, CDR1 is SGHNT and CDR2 is YYREEE (reference sequence). This CDR3 has 16 amino acids. V was pared by 0 bases and J by 4 bases, with 5 bases of the junction left unmatched. The CDR3 nucleotides are TGTGCCAGCAGCTTGGCCCCAGCGGGGGGGCCAGATACGCAGTATTTT. It translates to CASSLAPAGGPDTQYF.

This chain uses TRBV30 with TRBJ2-1; 7 bases are a match to TRBD2. V dropped 2 bases and J dropped 10; count of bases not matched to a gene: 2. Germline lookup yields CDR1 GTSNPN and CDR2 SVGIG (reference sequence). The CDR3 length is 11 residues. In DNA form, the CDR3 reads TGTGCCTGGAGTTTGGGGGGGGAGCAGTTCTTC. Protein: CAWSLGGEQFF.

The genes are TRBV4-1 and TRBJ1-6; D is undetermined. V was clipped by 0 bases and J by 10 bases, with 7 bases between them. The V gene's germline CDR1 is MGHRA and CDR2 YSYEKL. The CDR3 has 13 residues. The CDR3 DNA sequence: TGCGCCAGCAGCCAAGATTCCAGGTCACCCCTCCACTTT. Its translation: CASSQDSRSPLHF.

This clone appeared a single time. The chain combines TRBV30 with TRBJ1-4; a weak D match, TRBD1 (5 bases). The V gene lost 8 bases and the J gene lost 7 bases, with 23 bases spanning the gap. In germline, CDR1 is GTSNPN, CDR2 SVGIG (reference sequence). This CDR3 contains 15 residues. The CDR3 nucleotides are TGTGCCCTAGAAATTGGGCCGGGGAGGGGTGAAAAACTGTTTTTT. It translates to CALEIGPGRGEKLFF.

The gene calls are TRBV5-6 and TRBJ1-3, with D uncertain. The CDR3 loop spans 15 amino acids. Between the trimmed V and J ends, which lost 4 bases and 4 bases, there was a span of 15 bases. Germline V gene data show CDR1 as SGHDT and CDR2 as YYEEEE. The CDR3 protein is CASSERGSGGNTIYF. CDR3 nucleotide sequence: TGTGCCAGCAGCGAGCGAGGTTCAGGAGGAAACACCATATATTTT.